These 19 T cell receptor beta chains came from one sample sequenced in a study of shared clonotypes between healthy human individuals. Produced via immunoSEQ multiplex PCR; TCRdb's table is partial and in-frame only. Of 2 million to 2.5 million clones listed, around 93% are singletons. Material: naive CD4+ T cells from PBMCs. As for subset: CD45RA+ positively selected. Every receptor here comes from a man in his late teens or twenties in good health. Some clones in this sample may be carry-over from other donors' samples.

A single count supports this clone. Other DNA sequences within the sample encode an identical CDR3. The genes are TRBV7-2 and TRBJ1-1; possible D gene TRBD1, 5 bases. The V and J ends lost 5 bases and 1 base respectively, with 11 bases between them. Germline V gene lookup returns CDR1 SGHTA and CDR2 FQGNSA. The CDR3 has 14 amino acids. The CDR3 loop is CASSLGPRNTEAFF. The DNA of the CDR3 is TGTGCCAGCAGCCTGGGACCGAGGAACACTGAAGCTTTCTTT.

V usage is TRBV4-2 and J usage is TRBJ2-2; 12 positions agree with TRBD2. The CDR3 covers 16 residues. Germline V lookup: CDR1 LGHNA, CDR2 YNFKEQ. Losses at the gene ends were 4 bases for V and 1 base for J; bases not matched to a gene: 1. DNA for the CDR3: TGTGCCAGCAGCCCGACTAGCGGGAGGAACACCGGGGAGCTGTTTTTT. Its translation is CASSPTSGRNTGELFF.

The rearrangement joins TRBV6-1 to TRBJ1-3, with 11 bases matching TRBD1. Trimming took 8 bases from V and 4 from J; bases not matched to a gene: 4. The CDR3 has 14 residues. Per germline, CDR1 MNHNS and CDR2 SASEGT. The CDR3 nucleotides are TGTGCCAGCGGGGACAGGGGGTTCGGAAACACCATATATTTT. It translates to CASGDRGFGNTIYF.

The chain combines TRBV27 with TRBJ2-1; 10 bases align to TRBD2. The V and J ends lost 4 bases and 5 bases, in that order; junction bases with no gene match: 8. This CDR3 is built from 16 residues. Germline V gene sequence: CDR1 MNHEY, CDR2 SMNVEV (reference sequence). In DNA form, the CDR3 reads TGTGCCAGCAGTTCGGGCAGCGGGAGGGCAAACAATGAGCAGTTCTTC. As protein: CASSSGSGRANNEQFF.

J is TRBJ2-6 and V is TRBV6-5; D unresolved. Trimming took 6 bases from V and 2 from J, leaving 11 bases between them. The CDR3 extends over 15 amino acids. Germline lookup yields CDR1 MNHEY and CDR2 SVGAGI. CDR3 amino acids: CASSQSSAGANVLTF. In DNA form, the CDR3 reads TGTGCCAGCAGCCAATCCTCAGCTGGGGCCAACGTCCTGACTTTC.

In this sample, this clone turned up once. The same CDR3 is also encoded by other DNA sequences in this sample. The gene calls are TRBV20-1 and TRBJ2-7, with D possibly matching TRBD1 (6 bases). Germline V gene data show CDR1 as DFQATT and CDR2 as SNEGSKA (reference sequence). The CDR3 is 11 amino acids. Trimming cost V 5 bases and J 3 bases, with 8 bases left between them. CDR3 sequence (DNA): TGCAGTGCTCGAGGGGGCTACGAGCAGTACTTC. This codes for CSARGGYEQYF.

The chain couples TRBV11-3 to TRBJ2-2; D gene unclear. The V end was cut by 4 bases, the J end by 4 bases, with 7 bases between. This CDR3 has 13 residues. CDR1 and CDR2 from the germline V gene are SGHNT and YENEEA. The CDR3 nucleotides read TGTGCCAGCAGCTATACAAGCACCGGGGAGCTGTTTTTT. Translating gives CASSYTSTGELFF.

The J gene is TRBJ2-4, the V gene TRBV19; tentative D call: TRBD2 (6 bases). This CDR3 spans 13 amino acids. With 3 bases removed from V and 9 bases from J, the gap between germline ends came to 12 bases. CDR1 LNHDA and CDR2 SQIVND come from the germline V gene (reference sequence). The CDR3 nucleotides read TGTGCCAGTAGTATCAGCGGAGGGGTCATTCAGTACTTC. This translates into CASSISGGVIQYF.

The chain links TRBV7-9 to TRBJ2-1; tentatively, D is TRBD2 (6 bases). The CDR3 contains 16 residues. Germline CDR1 SEHNR, CDR2 FQNEAQ (reference sequence). V was cut by 5 bases and J by 7 bases, with 21 bases left in between. The CDR3 coding sequence is TGTGCCAGCAGCCCTTGGGACTTACTATATCGAAATGAGCAGTTCTTC. Its protein product is CASSPWDLLYRNEQFF. Together with reference TRBV7-9 and TRBJ2-1, the CDR3 gives the full variable domain: DTGVSQNPRHKITKRGQNVTFRCDPISEHNRLYWYRQTLGQGPEFLTYFQNEAQLEKSRLLSDRFSAERPKGSFSTLEIQRTEQGDSAMYLCASSPWDLLYRNEQFFGPGTRLTVL.

A remark on this clone: This CDR3 is also generated by other DNA sequences in the sample. The chain carries TRBV27 and TRBJ2-7, with a weak D call TRBD1 (6 bases). With 5 bases removed from V and 2 bases from J, the gap between germline ends came to 10 bases. The germline CDR1 and CDR2 sequences are MNHEY and SMNVEV (reference sequence). CDR3 size: 13 residues. The CDR3 spells CASSLTGPYEQYF. The CDR3 DNA reads as TGTGCCAGCAGTCTTACAGGGCCCTACGAGCAGTACTTC.

The rearrangement joins TRBV21-1 to TRBJ2-1; the tabulated D call, TRBD2, remains unverified against the DNA. TRBV21-1 is a documented pseudogene. This CDR3 contains 18 residues. As DNA, the CDR3 is TGTGCCAGCAGCAAATACAGGGGATTAGCGGGAGTAGGTAATGAGCAGTTCTTC. Encoded protein: CASSKYRGLAGVGNEQFF.

This chain links TRBV5-1 with TRBJ1-3, with D hard to call. Germline V lookup: CDR1 SGHRS, CDR2 YFSETQ. The CDR3 sequence is 15 residues long. V was cut by 0 bases and J by 8 bases, with 15 bases left in between. The CDR3 protein is CASSLGSVLSDTIYF. CDR3 coding DNA: TGCGCCAGCAGCTTGGGATCGGTCCTCTCGGACACCATATATTTT.

This sequence joins TRBV5-1 and TRBJ1-1; TRBD1 might be the D (5 bases). The germline CDR1 and CDR2 sequences are SGHRS and YFSETQ. This CDR3 has 15 residues. V shed 6 bases and J shed 6 bases, with 21 bases lying between them. DNA of the CDR3: TGCGCCAGCACCAACGGGGACCTTATCTCCTCTGAAGCTTTCTTT. Translating gives CASTNGDLISSEAFF.

The chain carries TRBV7-2 and TRBJ1-1, with no clear D. Germline V gene lookup returns CDR1 SGHTA and CDR2 FQGNSA. The CDR3 totals 14 residues. V lost 1 base and J lost 6, with 12 bases in between. The CDR3 is CASSLGPANAEAFF. For the CDR3, the DNA is TGTGCCAGCAGCTTAGGCCCCGCAAACGCTGAAGCTTTCTTT.

This chain joins TRBV5-1 and TRBJ2-2; D unresolved. CDR3 length equals 15 residues. V lost 2 bases to trimming and J lost 3 bases, with 11 bases between them. The germline V gene encodes CDR1 SGHRS and CDR2 YFSETQ. The DNA of the CDR3 is TGCGCCAGCAGCTTTGCGGACCGCGACACCGGGGAGCTGTTTTTT. This gives the protein CASSFADRDTGELFF.

The CDR3 coding sequence is TGTGCCAGCTCTCCCGGACAGGCGAACAACTATGGCTACACCTTC. It yields the protein CASSPGQANNYGYTF. The chain couples TRBV18 to TRBJ1-2, with 7 positions matching TRBD1. The CDR3 loop spans 15 amino acids. V lost 6 bases, J lost 2 bases, and 9 bases stayed unmatched. Germline CDR1 is KGHSH and CDR2 is LQKENI.

The gene calls are TRBV7-9 and TRBJ2-7; the match to TRBD2 covers 10 bases. The junction had 4 bases not matched to a gene; V was cut back by 5 bases and J by 6 bases. The germline V gene encodes CDR1 SEHNR and CDR2 FQNEAQ (reference sequence). The CDR3 is 13 residues long. CDR3 bases: TGTGCCAGCAGCCGCACTAGCGGGATCGAGCAGTACTTC. Protein: CASSRTSGIEQYF.

The J gene is TRBJ2-5, the V gene TRBV10-3, with TRBD2 matching over 8 bases. J was trimmed by 0 bases and V by 8 bases; bases with no gene match: 8. The CDR3 loop spans 15 amino acids. CDR1 is ENHRY and CDR2 is SYGVKD in the germline V gene. CDR3 sequence (DNA): TGTGCCATCGGGGGCATAGCGGGAAACCAAGAGACCCAGTACTTC. Protein sequence: CAIGGIAGNQETQYF.

The CDR3 region has the DNA TGTGCCAGCAGCCCCCGCCACTACAATGAGCAGTTCTTC. It codes for CASSPRHYNEQFF. This chain links TRBV7-2 with TRBJ2-1; unclear D gene. Germline V gives CDR1 SGHTA, CDR2 FQGNSA. V lost 5 bases to trimming and J lost 3 bases, with 8 bases between them. This CDR3 is built from 13 residues.